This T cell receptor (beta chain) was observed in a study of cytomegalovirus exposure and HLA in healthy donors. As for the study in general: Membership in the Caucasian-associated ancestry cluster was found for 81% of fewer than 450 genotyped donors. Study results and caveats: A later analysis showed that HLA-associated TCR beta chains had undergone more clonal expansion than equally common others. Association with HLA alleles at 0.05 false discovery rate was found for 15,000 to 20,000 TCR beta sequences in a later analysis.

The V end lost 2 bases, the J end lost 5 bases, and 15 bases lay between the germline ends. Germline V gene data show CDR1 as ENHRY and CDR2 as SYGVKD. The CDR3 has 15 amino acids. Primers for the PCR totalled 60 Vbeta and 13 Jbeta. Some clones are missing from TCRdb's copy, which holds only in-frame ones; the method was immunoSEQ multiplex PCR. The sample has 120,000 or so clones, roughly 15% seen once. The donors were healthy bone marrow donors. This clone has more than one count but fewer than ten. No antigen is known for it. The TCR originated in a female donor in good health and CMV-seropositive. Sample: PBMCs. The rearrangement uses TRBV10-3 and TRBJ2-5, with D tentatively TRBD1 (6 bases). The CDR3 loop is CAISETNRVRETQYF. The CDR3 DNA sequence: TGTGCCATCAGTGAGACGAACAGGGTTCGGGAGACCCAGTACTTC.